This T cell receptor beta chain is drawn from a study of beta chain features in type 1 diabetes. This clone was seen many times. The antigen is unknown. Study-wide results and caveats: Over-representation of high TCR-expressing cells was a possible consequence of cDNA sequencing.

Expressed TCRB transcripts were sequenced, since all the RNA that had been isolated was reverse transcribed. TCRdb's copy holds only in-frame clones and misses some; the assay was immunoSEQ multiplex PCR. The sample holds more than 150,000 clones, about an eighth seen once. V lost 0 bases to trimming and J lost 8 bases, with 16 bases between them. Germline-derived CDR1 and CDR2 are SEHNR and FQNEAQ (reference sequence). CDR3 length: 15 amino acids. The sequence was obtained from a young woman in good health. The sample was central memory CD4+ T cells from blood. The genes are TRBV7-9 and TRBJ1-2; D is undetermined. The CDR3 loop reads CASSLARLGAWGYTF. CDR3 DNA sequence: TGTGCCAGCAGCTTAGCGAGGCTGGGAGCGTGGGGCTACACCTTC.